One T cell receptor (beta chain) is described in this entry. Its antigen remains unknown. The sample comes from a study of blood T cells in healthy people across ages. Study outcomes and limitations: Per million T cells, TCR beta diversity dropped about linearly as age rose.

A J-beta primer mix and a sample-barcoded 5' primer were used in a second PCR of roughly 6 to 12 cycles. TCRdb processed the 5' RACE reads anew with MiXCR; each CDR3 protein has one entry. Among about 1.4 million distinct CDR3 sequences, approximately 60% were seen once, and the ten largest hold under 8.5%. This TCR was recovered from a man younger than 30 in good health. Sequences were obtained from blood.

DNA for the CDR3: TGTGCCAGCAGTTCCGACAGTAGGACTGAAGCTTTCTTT. Translation gives CASSSDSRTEAFF. The chain is built from TRBV6-6 and TRBJ1-1; the D gene is possibly TRBD1 (5 bases). CDR1 is MNHNY and CDR2 is SVGAGI in the germline V gene (reference sequence). V was clipped by 4 bases and J by 5 bases, with 11 bases between them. The CDR3 has 13 residues.